These 10 T cell receptor beta chains originate from one sample sequenced in a study of T-cell memory formation after mild COVID-19. TCRdb reanalysed the 5' RACE reads using MiXCR and keeps one entry per CDR3 protein. This table has approximately 340,000 distinct CDR3 sequences, around 13% appearing once. Sequences were obtained from PBMCs or a T cell subset sorted from them (not recorded which). These receptors were taken from a man younger than 30 who had mild COVID-19 (a few samples of this study predate the infection). Cell type and time point are not known.

This clonotype has ten or more counts. The rearrangement joins TRBV6-2 or TRBV6-3 to TRBJ2-1, with a tentative D call TRBD1 (6 bases). The CDR3 runs 16 residues. Germline V gives CDR1 MNHEY, CDR2 SVGEGT. Trimming shortened V by 2 bases and J by 4 bases, and 15 bases separated the two germline ends. The CDR3 DNA sequence: TGTGCCAGCAGTTACCGCAACAGGGACGGATACAATGAGCAGTTCTTC. Protein sequence: CASSYRNRDGYNEQFF.

A few counts support this clonotype. The chain links TRBV7-2 to TRBJ1-1; possible D gene TRBD1, 5 bases. The germline gives CDR1 SGHTA, CDR2 FQGNSA. The V and J ends lost 4 bases and 5 bases respectively, with 11 bases between them. This CDR3 has 13 amino acids. The CDR3 coding sequence is TGTGCCAGCAGCTACGGTGAGGGGACTGAAGCTTTCTTT. This gives the protein CASSYGEGTEAFF.

CDR3 nucleotides: TGCAGCGTGGGCCCGACCCAAGAGACCCAGTACTTC. The encoded protein is CSVGPTQETQYF. V gene TRBV29-1 combines with J gene TRBJ2-5; D uncertain. V lost 6 bases to trimming and J lost 1 base, with 9 bases between them. The CDR3 extends over 12 amino acids. CDR1 and CDR2 from the germline V gene are SQVTM and ANQGSEA.

This clonotype has just a few counts. This rearrangement joins TRBV7-8 to TRBJ2-5; no definite D call. Germline lookup yields CDR1 SGHVS and CDR2 FQNEAQ. This CDR3 is built from 15 residues. V gave up 5 bases and J gave up 3 bases, with 16 bases separating them. The CDR3 here is CASSVMRTVEETQYF. The CDR3 bases are TGTGCCAGCAGCGTAATGCGAACAGTAGAAGAGACCCAGTACTTC.

This sequence joins TRBV12-3 or TRBV12-4 and TRBJ1-5; D may be TRBD1 (5 bases). The CDR3 loop spans 13 amino acids. The V end was cut by 10 bases, the J end by 4 bases, with 14 bases between. In DNA, the CDR3 is TGTGCCACCACCCTGGGGGGTAATCAGCCCCAGCATTTT. It encodes CATTLGGNQPQHF.

This clonotype was detected only a few times. The DNA of the CDR3 is TGTGCCACCAGCAGAGGTGTAACTTACGAGCAGTACTTC. It yields the protein CATSRGVTYEQYF. The rearrangement joins TRBV15 to TRBJ2-7, with D uncertain. The ends were cut back, 1 base at V and 4 bases at J, with 8 bases in the middle. Germline values: CDR1 LNHNV, CDR2 YYDKDF (reference sequence). The CDR3 is 13 residues long.

This clonotype was counted between two and nine times. The chain recombines TRBV12-3 or TRBV12-4 with TRBJ2-2, with 7 bases fitting TRBD2. CDR3 length equals 15 residues. Germline trimming cut 6 bases from V and 3 bases from J; bases unmatched to any gene: 7. The CDR3 reads CASRAAGVYTGELFF. The DNA of the CDR3 is TGTGCCAGCAGGGCCGCGGGGGTGTACACCGGGGAGCTGTTTTTT.

V usage is TRBV4-2 and J usage is TRBJ1-1; 9 positions agree with TRBD1. CDR3 size: 15 residues. Losses at the gene ends were 2 bases for V and 4 bases for J; bases not matched to a gene: 5. Germline V gene sequence: CDR1 LGHNA, CDR2 YNFKEQ. The CDR3 DNA is TGTGCCAGCAGCCAACCGGACAGGGGTTTCACTGAAGCTTTCTTT. Amino acids: CASSQPDRGFTEAFF.

This clonotype was detected a few times. V and J are TRBV7-3 and TRBJ2-3; weak D call: TRBD1 (9 bases). The CDR3 runs 16 residues. The V gene lost 5 bases and the J gene lost 10 bases, with 25 bases spanning the gap. Germline V lookup: CDR1 SGHTA, CDR2 FQGTGA. As DNA, the CDR3 is TGTGCCAGCAGCCCCACAGGGGGCGCGGGGGGCCAGGCGCAGTATTTT. Translated, it gives CASSPTGGAGGQAQYF. The full variable domain, with the rest looked up from reference TRBV7-3 and TRBJ2-3, is GAGVSQTPSNKVTEKGKYVELRCDPISGHTALYWYRQSLGQGPEFLIYFQGTGAADDSGLPNDRFFAVRPEGSVSTLKIQRTERGDSAVYLCASSPTGGAGGQAQYFGPGTRLTVL.

This clonotype has more than one count but fewer than ten. The chain carries TRBV3-1 and TRBJ2-2; TRBD2 matches at 14 bases. CDR3 length: 18 amino acids. Trimming took 3 bases from V and 0 from J; bases not matched to a gene: 3. Germline CDR1 LGHDT, CDR2 YNNKEL (reference sequence). CDR3 protein: CASSQGLAGASNTGELFF. In nucleotides, the CDR3 is TGTGCCAGCAGCCAGGGACTAGCGGGGGCCTCGAACACCGGGGAGCTGTTTTTT.